This paragraph covers one TCR beta chain sequence. What it binds is unknown. A junction end diverges from the germline sequence, so it may reflect a read error. This entry belongs to a study of T-cell reconstitution after alpha-beta-depleted transplantation in children. Findings and caveats of the study: A year post-transplant, T-cell counts and diversity derived mostly from newly produced T cells. Some patients' high day-60 TCRbeta diversity was attributed to recipient cells surviving conditioning.

The CDR3 is 18 amino acids. Germline lookup yields CDR1 SNHLY and CDR2 FYNNEI. Construction of the TCRbeta library involved unique molecular identifiers. TCRdb itself ran the PCR reads through MiXCR, one entry per CDR3 protein. The sample lists hundreds of thousands of distinct CDR3 sequences, approximately 11% seen once, with 28% in the top ten. Source: PBMCs, taken before TCRalphabeta/CD19-depleted stem cell transplant. The TCR originated in a child less than two years old with acute myeloid leukemia, due to receive a stem cell transplant. V usage is TRBV2 and J usage is TRBJ2-1; D possibly uses TRBD1 or TRBD2 (5 bases each). The CDR3 region has the DNA TGTGCCTGCAGTCCACCAATTCCGGGACCCAGCTCCTACAATGAGCAGTTCTTC. Translation: CACSPPIPGPSSYNEQFF. Using reference TRBV2 and TRBJ2-1 for the parts outside the CDR3, the full variable domain is EPEVTQTPSHQVTQMGQEVILRCVPISNHLYFYWYRQILGQKVEFLVSFYNNEISEKSEIFDDQFSVERPDGSNFTLKIRSTKLEDSAMYFCACSPPIPGPSSYNEQFFGPGTRLTVL.